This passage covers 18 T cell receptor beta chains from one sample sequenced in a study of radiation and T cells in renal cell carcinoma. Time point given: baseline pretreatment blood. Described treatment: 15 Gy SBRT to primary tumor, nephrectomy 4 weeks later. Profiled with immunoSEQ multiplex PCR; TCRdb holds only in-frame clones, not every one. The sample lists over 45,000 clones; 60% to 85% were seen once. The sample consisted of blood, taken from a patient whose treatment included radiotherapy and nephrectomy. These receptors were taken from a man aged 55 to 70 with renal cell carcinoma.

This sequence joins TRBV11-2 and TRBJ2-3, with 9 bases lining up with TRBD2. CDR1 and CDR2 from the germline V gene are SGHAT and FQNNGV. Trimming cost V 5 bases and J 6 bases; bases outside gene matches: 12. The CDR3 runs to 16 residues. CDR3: CASSGGWSGRPDTQYF. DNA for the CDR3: TGTGCCAGCAGCGGGGGCTGGAGCGGGAGGCCCGATACGCAGTATTTT.

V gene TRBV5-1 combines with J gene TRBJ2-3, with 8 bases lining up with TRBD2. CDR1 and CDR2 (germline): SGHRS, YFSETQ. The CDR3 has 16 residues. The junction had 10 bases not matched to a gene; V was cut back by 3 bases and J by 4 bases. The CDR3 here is CASSWGGGGGSDTQYF. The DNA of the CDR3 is TGCGCCAGCAGCTGGGGCGGGGGCGGGGGGTCAGATACGCAGTATTTT.

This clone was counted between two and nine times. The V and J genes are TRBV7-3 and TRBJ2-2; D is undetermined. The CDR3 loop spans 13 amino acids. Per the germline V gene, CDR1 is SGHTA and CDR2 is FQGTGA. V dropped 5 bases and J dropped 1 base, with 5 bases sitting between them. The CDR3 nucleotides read TGTGCCAGCAGCCCACAGAACACCGGGGAGCTGTTTTTT. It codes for CASSPQNTGELFF.

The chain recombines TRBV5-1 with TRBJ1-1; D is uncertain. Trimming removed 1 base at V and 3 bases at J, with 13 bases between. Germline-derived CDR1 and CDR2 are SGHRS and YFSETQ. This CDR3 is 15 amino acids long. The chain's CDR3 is CASSLFRRTHTEAFF. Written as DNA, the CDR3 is TGCGCCAGCAGCTTGTTTCGCAGGACCCACACTGAAGCTTTCTTT.

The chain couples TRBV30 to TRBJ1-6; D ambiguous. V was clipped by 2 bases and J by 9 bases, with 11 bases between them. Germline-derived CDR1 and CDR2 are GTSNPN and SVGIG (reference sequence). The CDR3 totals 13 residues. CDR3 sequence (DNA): TGTGCCTGGAGTAAGGCGGGTGCTTCACCCCTCCACTTT. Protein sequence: CAWSKAGASPLHF. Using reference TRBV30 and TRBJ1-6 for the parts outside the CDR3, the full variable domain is SQTIHQWPATLVQPVGSPLSLECTVEGTSNPNLYWYRQAAGRGLQLLFYSVGIGQISSEVPQNLSASRPQDRQFILSSKKLLLSDSGFYLCAWSKAGASPLHFGNGTRLTVT.

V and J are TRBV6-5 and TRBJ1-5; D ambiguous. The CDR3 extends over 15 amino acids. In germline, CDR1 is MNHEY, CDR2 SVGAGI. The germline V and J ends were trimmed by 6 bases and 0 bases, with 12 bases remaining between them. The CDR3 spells CASSPRVASNQPQHF. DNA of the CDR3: TGTGCCAGCAGCCCTCGGGTGGCTAGCAATCAGCCCCAGCATTTT.

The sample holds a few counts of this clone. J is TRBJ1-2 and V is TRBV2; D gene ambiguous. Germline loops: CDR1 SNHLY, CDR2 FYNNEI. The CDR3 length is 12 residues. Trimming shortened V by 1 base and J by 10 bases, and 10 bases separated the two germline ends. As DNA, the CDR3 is TGTGCCAGCAGTGAAGGGAGACCTGTCTACACCTTC. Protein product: CASSEGRPVYTF.

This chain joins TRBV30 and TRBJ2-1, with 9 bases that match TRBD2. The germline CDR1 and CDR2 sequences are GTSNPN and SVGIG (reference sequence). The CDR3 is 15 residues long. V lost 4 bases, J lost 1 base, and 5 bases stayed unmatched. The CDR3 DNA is TGTGCCTGGAACCCGGGACTAGCTTCCTACAATGAGCAGTTCTTC. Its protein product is CAWNPGLASYNEQFF.

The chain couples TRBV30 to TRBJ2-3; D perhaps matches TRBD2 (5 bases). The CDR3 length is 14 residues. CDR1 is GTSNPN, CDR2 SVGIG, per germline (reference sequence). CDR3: CAGRWRTSTDTQYF. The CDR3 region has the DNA TGTGCTGGGCGATGGCGGACTAGCACAGATACGCAGTATTTT.

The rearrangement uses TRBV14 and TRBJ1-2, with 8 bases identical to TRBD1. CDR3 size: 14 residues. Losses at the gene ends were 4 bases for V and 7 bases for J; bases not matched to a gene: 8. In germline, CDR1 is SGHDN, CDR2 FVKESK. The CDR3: CASSPDRGASGYTF. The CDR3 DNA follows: TGTGCCAGCAGCCCAGACAGGGGTGCAAGTGGCTACACCTTC.

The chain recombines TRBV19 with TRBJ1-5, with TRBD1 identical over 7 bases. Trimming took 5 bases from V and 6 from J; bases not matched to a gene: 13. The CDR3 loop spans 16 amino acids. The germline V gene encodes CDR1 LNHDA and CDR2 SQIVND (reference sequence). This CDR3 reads CASSPLPKGAAQPQHF. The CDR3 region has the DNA TGTGCCAGTAGTCCACTCCCAAAGGGGGCAGCTCAGCCCCAGCATTTT.

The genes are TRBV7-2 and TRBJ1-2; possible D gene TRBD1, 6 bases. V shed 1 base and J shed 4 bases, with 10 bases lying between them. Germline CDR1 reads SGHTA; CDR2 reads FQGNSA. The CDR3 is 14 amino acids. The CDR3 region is CASSLGQEPYGYTF. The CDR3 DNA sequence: TGTGCCAGCAGCTTAGGACAGGAACCCTATGGCTACACCTTC.

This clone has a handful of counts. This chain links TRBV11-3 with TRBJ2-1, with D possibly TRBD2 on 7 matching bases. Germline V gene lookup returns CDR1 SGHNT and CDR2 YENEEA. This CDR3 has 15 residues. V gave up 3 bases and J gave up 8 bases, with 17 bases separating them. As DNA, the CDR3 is TGTGCCAGCAGCTTGGGGGCGGGAGAGTACGATGAGCAGTTCTTC. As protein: CASSLGAGEYDEQFF.

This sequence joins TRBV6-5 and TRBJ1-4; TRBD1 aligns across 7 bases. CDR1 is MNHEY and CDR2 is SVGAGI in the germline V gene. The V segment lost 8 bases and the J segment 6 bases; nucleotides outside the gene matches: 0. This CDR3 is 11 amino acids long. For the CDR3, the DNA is TGTGCCAGCGGGACAGATGAAAAACTGTTTTTT. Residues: CASGTDEKLFF.

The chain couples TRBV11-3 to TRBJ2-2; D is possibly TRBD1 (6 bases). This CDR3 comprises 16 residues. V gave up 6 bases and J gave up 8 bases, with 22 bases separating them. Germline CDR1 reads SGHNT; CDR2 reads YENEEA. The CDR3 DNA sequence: TGTGCCAGCAGACCGCACAAGGGGGAGAGTTCGGGGGAGCTGTTTTTT. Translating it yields CASRPHKGESSGELFF. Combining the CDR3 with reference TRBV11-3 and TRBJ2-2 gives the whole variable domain EAGVVQSPRYKIIEKKQPVAFWCNPISGHNTLYWYLQNLGQGPELLIRYENEEAVDDSQLPKDRFSAERLKGVDSTLKIQPAELGDSAVYLCASRPHKGESSGELFFGEGSRLTVL.

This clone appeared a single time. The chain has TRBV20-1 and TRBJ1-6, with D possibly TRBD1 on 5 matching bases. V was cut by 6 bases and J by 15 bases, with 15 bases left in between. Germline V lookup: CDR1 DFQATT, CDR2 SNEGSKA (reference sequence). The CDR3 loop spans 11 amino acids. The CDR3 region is CSASTGGILHF. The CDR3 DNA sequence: TGCAGTGCCTCAACCGGGGGGATCCTCCACTTT.

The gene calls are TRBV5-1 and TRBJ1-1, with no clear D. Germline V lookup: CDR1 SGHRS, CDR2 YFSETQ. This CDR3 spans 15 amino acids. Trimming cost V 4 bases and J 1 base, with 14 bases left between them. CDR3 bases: TGCGCCAGCAGCCTTGAGTTGACTGGGAACACTGAAGCTTTCTTT. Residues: CASSLELTGNTEAFF.

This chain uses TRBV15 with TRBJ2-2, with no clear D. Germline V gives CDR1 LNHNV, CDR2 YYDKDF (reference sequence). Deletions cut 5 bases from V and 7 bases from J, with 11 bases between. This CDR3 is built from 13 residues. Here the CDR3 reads CATSPGFIGELFF. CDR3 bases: TGTGCCACCAGCCCAGGATTCATCGGGGAGCTGTTTTTT.